Listed below are T cell receptor beta chains from one sample, sequenced in a study of a mutant IDH1 vaccine in newly diagnosed glioma. Their recognized antigens are unknown. Clones were read by immunoSEQ multiplex PCR, and TCRdb kept only the in-frame ones, dropping some. The repertoire consists of almost 85,000 clones, with 85% occurring once and the leading ten covering roughly 2.2%. Material: PBMCs, obtained from a glioma patient whose treatment included an IDH1 peptide vaccine. All receptors come from a man younger than 45 with glioma. Some clones in this sample may be carry-over from other donors' samples. The CDR3 runs from the conserved cysteine through the conserved F or W. The D gene is left open where the match is weak. Clone size, where shown, is once, few, many, or a class for clones that have expanded.

clone_size: NA
d_call: NA
v_call: TRBV9
j_call: TRBJ1-2
cdr3_nt: TGTGCCAGCAGCGTAGGACAGAAGGGTGGCTACACCTTC
cdr3_aa: CASSVGQKGGYTF

clone_size: once
d_call: NA
v_call: TRBV28
j_call: TRBJ2-3
cdr3_nt: TGTGCCAGCAGTTTATATGCTGGGGGGACAGCAGATACGCAGTATTTT
cdr3_aa: CASSLYAGGTADTQYF

clone_size: NA
d_call: NA
v_call: TRBV2
j_call: TRBJ1-1
cdr3_nt: TGTGCCAGCAGTGAAGCGCTGGAGGGACCCAAATTCTGGGCTTTCTTT
cdr3_aa: CASSEALEGPKFWAFF

clone_size: NA
d_call: NA
v_call: TRBV28
j_call: TRBJ2-7
cdr3_nt: TGTGCCAGCAGGGTCGCAGGTGTCCGGGGCTACGAGCAGTACTTC
cdr3_aa: CASRVAGVRGYEQYF

clone_size: NA
d_call: NA
v_call: TRBV6-5
j_call: TRBJ2-1
cdr3_nt: TGTGCCAGCAGTTACTCGACGGACTACAATGAGCAGTTCTTC
cdr3_aa: CASSYSTDYNEQFF

clone_size: NA
d_call: NA
v_call: TRBV19
j_call: TRBJ2-2
cdr3_nt: TGTGCCAGTAGGGGGACGGCGAACACCGGGGAGCTGTTTTTT
cdr3_aa: CASRGTANTGELFF

clone_size: NA
d_call: NA
v_call: TRBV18
j_call: TRBJ1-3
cdr3_nt: TGTGCCAGCTCAAAGGAGCAGCGGCAGAGCTCTGGAAACACCATATATTTT
cdr3_aa: CASSKEQRQSSGNTIYF

clone_size: NA
d_call: TRBD1
v_call: TRBV4-2
j_call: TRBJ1-2
cdr3_nt: TGTGCCAGCAGCCAATCGCAGGGGGGCTACTATGGCTACACCTTC
cdr3_aa: CASSQSQGGYYGYTF

clone_size: NA
d_call: NA
v_call: TRBV5-1
j_call: TRBJ2-2
cdr3_nt: TGCGCCAGCAGCGCCCAGGCCGGGACATCAACCACCGGGGAGCTGTTTTTT
cdr3_aa: CASSAQAGTSTTGELFF

clone_size: NA
d_call: NA
v_call: TRBV20-1
j_call: TRBJ2-4
cdr3_nt: TGCAGTGCTATGAAAAACATTCAGTACTTC
cdr3_aa: CSAMKNIQYF

clone_size: NA
d_call: NA
v_call: TRBV14
j_call: TRBJ2-3
cdr3_nt: TGTGCCAGCAGCCAAGTGCAGGGTTCAGATACGCAGTATTTT
cdr3_aa: CASSQVQGSDTQYF

clone_size: NA
d_call: NA
v_call: TRBV5-5
j_call: TRBJ1-6
cdr3_nt: TGTGCCAGCAGCCACCGGGACGGGAATAATTCACCCCTCCACTTT
cdr3_aa: CASSHRDGNNSPLHF

clone_size: NA
d_call: NA
v_call: TRBV29-1
j_call: TRBJ1-2
cdr3_nt: TGCAGCGTTAGTGAGGAGGGCTACACCTTC
cdr3_aa: CSVSEEGYTF

clone_size: NA
d_call: NA
v_call: TRBV11-2
j_call: TRBJ1-6
cdr3_nt: TGTGCCAGCAGCTTACCAGGTGGGGTTTCACCCCTCCACTTT
cdr3_aa: CASSLPGGVSPLHF

clone_size: NA
d_call: NA
v_call: TRBV28
j_call: TRBJ1-2
cdr3_nt: TGTGCCAGCAGTTCCCAAAGGGGCTACACCTTC
cdr3_aa: CASSSQRGYTF

clone_size: NA
d_call: NA
v_call: TRBV6-1
j_call: TRBJ1-2
cdr3_nt: TGTGCCAGCAGTGAAGCCATCGGTGAAGGTTATGGCTACACCTTC
cdr3_aa: CASSEAIGEGYGYTF

clone_size: NA
d_call: NA
v_call: TRBV25-1
j_call: TRBJ2-1
cdr3_nt: TGTGCCAGCAGTGAATTGCTAGCGCACTCCTACAATGAGCAGTTCTTC
cdr3_aa: CASSELLAHSYNEQFF

clone_size: NA
d_call: NA
v_call: TRBV28
j_call: TRBJ2-5
cdr3_nt: TGTGCCAGCAGGGGTCCAACGAGGGAAGAGACCCAGTACTTC
cdr3_aa: CASRGPTREETQYF

clone_size: NA
d_call: NA
v_call: TRBV7-2
j_call: TRBJ1-2
cdr3_nt: TGTGCCAGCAGCTTAGCCCAACTTAACTATGGCTACACCTTC
cdr3_aa: CASSLAQLNYGYTF

clone_size: once
d_call: TRBD1
v_call: TRBV5-8
j_call: TRBJ1-5
cdr3_nt: TGTGCCAGCAGCAAACAGGGGGCCCGCCAGCCCCAGCATTTT
cdr3_aa: CASSKQGARQPQHF

clone_size: NA
d_call: NA
v_call: TRBV4-2
j_call: TRBJ2-3
cdr3_nt: TGTGCCAGCAGCCGGGGGGGGAGACAGGGTCTCACAGATACGCAGTATTTT
cdr3_aa: CASSRGGRQGLTDTQYF

clone_size: NA
d_call: NA
v_call: TRBV6-1
j_call: TRBJ2-5
cdr3_nt: TGTGCCAGCAGTGAACGGCGGGGGCGTCAAGAGACCCAGTACTTC
cdr3_aa: CASSERRGRQETQYF

clone_size: few
d_call: NA
v_call: TRBV19
j_call: TRBJ1-2
cdr3_nt: TGTGCCAGTAGTTTGGTTGGGAACTATGGCTACACCTTC
cdr3_aa: CASSLVGNYGYTF

clone_size: NA
d_call: NA
v_call: TRBV7-9
j_call: TRBJ2-3
cdr3_nt: TGTGCCAGCAGGACCTCCGGCACAGATACGCAGTATTTT
cdr3_aa: CASRTSGTDTQYF

clone_size: once
d_call: NA
v_call: TRBV7-9
j_call: TRBJ2-1
cdr3_nt: TGTGCCAGCAGCTTAGCGGGCGCCTACAATGAGCAGTTCTTC
cdr3_aa: CASSLAGAYNEQFF

clone_size: NA
d_call: NA
v_call: TRBV10-3
j_call: TRBJ2-7
cdr3_nt: TGTGCCATCAGTGAGTCGGGCCAATTCTACGAGCAGTACTTC
cdr3_aa: CAISESGQFYEQYF

clone_size: NA
d_call: NA
v_call: TRBV6-5
j_call: TRBJ2-3
cdr3_nt: TGTGCCAGCAGTTACTTCAAGCCACAGGGTACAGATACGCAGTATTTT
cdr3_aa: CASSYFKPQGTDTQYF

clone_size: NA
d_call: NA
v_call: TRBV5-6
j_call: TRBJ2-7
cdr3_nt: TGTGCCAGCAGCTTGGCCATACGCTACGGTTACGAGCAGTACTTC
cdr3_aa: CASSLAIRYGYEQYF

clone_size: few
d_call: NA
v_call: TRBV4-1
j_call: TRBJ1-2
cdr3_nt: TGCGCCAGCAGCCAAGAATTTTACAGGAACTATGGCTACACCTTC
cdr3_aa: CASSQEFYRNYGYTF

clone_size: NA
d_call: NA
v_call: TRBV28
j_call: TRBJ1-4
cdr3_nt: TGTGCCAGCAGGGTTCTGGGGGTTAATGAAAAACTGTTTTTT
cdr3_aa: CASRVLGVNEKLFF

clone_size: NA
d_call: NA
v_call: TRBV4-3
j_call: TRBJ2-3
cdr3_nt: TGCGCCAGCAGCCAAGATCTGAGGTACACAGATACGCAGTATTTT
cdr3_aa: CASSQDLRYTDTQYF

clone_size: NA
d_call: NA
v_call: TRBV30
j_call: TRBJ1-4
cdr3_nt: TGTGCCTGGAGTTTAGGCATAGCTAATGAAAAACTGTTTTTT
cdr3_aa: CAWSLGIANEKLFF

clone_size: NA
d_call: NA
v_call: TRBV30
j_call: TRBJ1-2
cdr3_nt: TGTGCCTGGCAGAAAGGGGCAGGGCTAACTGGCTACACCTTC
cdr3_aa: CAWQKGAGLTGYTF

clone_size: NA
d_call: TRBD1
v_call: TRBV6-5
j_call: TRBJ1-1
cdr3_nt: TGTGCCAGCAGTTACGGACAGGGGAACACTGAAGCTTTCTTT
cdr3_aa: CASSYGQGNTEAFF

clone_size: NA
d_call: TRBD1
v_call: TRBV11-2
j_call: TRBJ2-2
cdr3_nt: TGTGCCAGCAGCCCGATTGGACAGGGGAACACCGGGGAGCTGTTTTTT
cdr3_aa: CASSPIGQGNTGELFF

clone_size: few
d_call: NA
v_call: TRBV30
j_call: TRBJ1-3
cdr3_nt: TGTGCCTGGAGGAACTCTGGAAACACCATATATTTT
cdr3_aa: CAWRNSGNTIYF

clone_size: NA
d_call: TRBD1
v_call: TRBV5-6
j_call: TRBJ1-5
cdr3_nt: TGTGCCAGCAGCTTAGCCGGGACAGTTAATCAGCCCCAGCATTTT
cdr3_aa: CASSLAGTVNQPQHF

clone_size: NA
d_call: NA
v_call: TRBV19
j_call: TRBJ2-6
cdr3_nt: TGTGCCAGTAGTATAATGAGACGAAGCTCTGGGGCCAACGTCCTGACTTTC
cdr3_aa: CASSIMRRSSGANVLTF

clone_size: few
d_call: NA
v_call: TRBV6-5
j_call: TRBJ1-6
cdr3_nt: TGTGCCAGCAGTTACTCTATCCAGGGAGGTAATTCACCCCTCCACTTT
cdr3_aa: CASSYSIQGGNSPLHF

clone_size: NA
d_call: NA
v_call: TRBV30
j_call: TRBJ1-1
cdr3_nt: TGTGCCTGGGCACGGCTGAACACTGAAGCTTTCTTT
cdr3_aa: CAWARLNTEAFF

clone_size: NA
d_call: NA
v_call: TRBV7-2
j_call: TRBJ2-7
cdr3_nt: TGTGCCAGCAGCTTAATCAACAGCTACGAGCAGTACTTC
cdr3_aa: CASSLINSYEQYF

clone_size: NA
d_call: NA
v_call: TRBV28
j_call: TRBJ1-2
cdr3_nt: TGTGCCAGCAGTTTGGGGGGAGAGCCCTATGGCTACACCTTC
cdr3_aa: CASSLGGEPYGYTF

clone_size: NA
d_call: NA
v_call: TRBV2
j_call: TRBJ1-1
cdr3_nt: TGTGCCAGCAGTTTAGGGGCGGGTGTTATTGAAGCTTTCTTT
cdr3_aa: CASSLGAGVIEAFF

clone_size: NA
d_call: NA
v_call: TRBV30
j_call: TRBJ1-1
cdr3_nt: TGTGCCTGGAGTGTGAGTTTGCGTACCACTGAAGCTTTCTTT
cdr3_aa: CAWSVSLRTTEAFF

clone_size: NA
d_call: TRBD2
v_call: TRBV4-1
j_call: TRBJ2-7
cdr3_nt: TGCGCCAGCAGCCCTAGCGGGGGCGCTTCTTACGAGCAGTACTTC
cdr3_aa: CASSPSGGASYEQYF

clone_size: NA
d_call: TRBD1
v_call: TRBV2
j_call: TRBJ1-5
cdr3_nt: TGTGCCAGCAGTGAAGACCCACCGGGACAGAAGAATCAGCCCCAGCATTTT
cdr3_aa: CASSEDPPGQKNQPQHF

clone_size: NA
d_call: NA
v_call: TRBV4-1
j_call: TRBJ1-3
cdr3_nt: TGCGCCAGCAGCCACCTCTTGACAGCCAGCTCTGGAAACACCATATATTTT
cdr3_aa: CASSHLLTASSGNTIYF

clone_size: NA
d_call: NA
v_call: TRBV9
j_call: TRBJ2-7
cdr3_nt: TGTGCCAGCTCCCCTGGGGGGTACGAGCAGTACTTC
cdr3_aa: CASSPGGYEQYF

clone_size: once
d_call: TRBD1
v_call: TRBV11-2
j_call: TRBJ1-6
cdr3_nt: TGTGCCAGCAGCTTAGGGAGAGGACAGGGTAATTCACCCCTCCACTTT
cdr3_aa: CASSLGRGQGNSPLHF

clone_size: NA
d_call: TRBD2
v_call: TRBV30
j_call: TRBJ2-5
cdr3_nt: TGTGCCTGGAGTGTACGACTAGCGGGCCGAGAGACCCAGTACTTC
cdr3_aa: CAWSVRLAGRETQYF

clone_size: NA
d_call: NA
v_call: TRBV6-5
j_call: TRBJ1-2
cdr3_nt: TGTGCCAGCAGTTACCGGCACGGGGCAGACTATGGCTACACCTTC
cdr3_aa: CASSYRHGADYGYTF